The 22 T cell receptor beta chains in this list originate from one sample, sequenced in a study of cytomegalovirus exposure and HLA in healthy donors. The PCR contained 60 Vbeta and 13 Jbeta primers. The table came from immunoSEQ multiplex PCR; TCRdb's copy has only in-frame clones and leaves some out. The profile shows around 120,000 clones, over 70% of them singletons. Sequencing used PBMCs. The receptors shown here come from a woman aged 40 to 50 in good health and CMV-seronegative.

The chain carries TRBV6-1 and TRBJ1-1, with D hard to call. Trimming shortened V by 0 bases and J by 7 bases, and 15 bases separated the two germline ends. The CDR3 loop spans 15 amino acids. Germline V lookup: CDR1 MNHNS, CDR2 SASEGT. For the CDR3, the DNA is TGTGCCAGCAGTGAAGCAGTGAACGCGGGGTTTGAAGCTTTCTTT. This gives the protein CASSEAVNAGFEAFF.

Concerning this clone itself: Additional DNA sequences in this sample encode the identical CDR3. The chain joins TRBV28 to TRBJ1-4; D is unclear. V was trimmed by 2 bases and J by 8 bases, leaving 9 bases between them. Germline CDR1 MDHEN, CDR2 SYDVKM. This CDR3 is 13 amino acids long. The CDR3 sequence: CASSLGGGEKLFF. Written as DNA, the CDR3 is TGTGCCAGCAGTTTAGGAGGAGGAGAAAAACTGTTTTTT.

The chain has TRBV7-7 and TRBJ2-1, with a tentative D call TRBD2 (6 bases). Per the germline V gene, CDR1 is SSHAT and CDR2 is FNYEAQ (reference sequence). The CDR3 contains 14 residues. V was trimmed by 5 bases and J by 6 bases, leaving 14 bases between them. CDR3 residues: CASSRGTHSNEQFF. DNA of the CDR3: TGTGCCAGCAGCCGCGGGACTCACTCCAATGAGCAGTTCTTC.

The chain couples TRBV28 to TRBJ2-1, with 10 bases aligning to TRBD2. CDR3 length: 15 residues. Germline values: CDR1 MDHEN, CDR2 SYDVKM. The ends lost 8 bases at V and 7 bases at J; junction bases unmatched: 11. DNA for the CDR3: TGTGCCAGCGCTCGAACTACTAGCGGGGCTAATGAGCAGTTCTTC. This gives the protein CASARTTSGANEQFF. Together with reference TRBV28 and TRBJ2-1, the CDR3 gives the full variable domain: DVKVTQSSRYLVKRTGEKVFLECVQDMDHENMFWYRQDPGLGLRLIYFSYDVKMKEKGDIPEGYSVSREKKERFSLILESASTNQTSMYLCASARTTSGANEQFFGPGTRLTVL.

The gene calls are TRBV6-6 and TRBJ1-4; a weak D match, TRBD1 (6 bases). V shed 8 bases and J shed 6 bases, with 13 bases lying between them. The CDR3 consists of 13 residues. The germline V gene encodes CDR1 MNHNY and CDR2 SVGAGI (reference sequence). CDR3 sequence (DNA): TGTGCCAGCGGGGGCAATAACGATGAAAAACTGTTTTTT. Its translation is CASGGNNDEKLFF.

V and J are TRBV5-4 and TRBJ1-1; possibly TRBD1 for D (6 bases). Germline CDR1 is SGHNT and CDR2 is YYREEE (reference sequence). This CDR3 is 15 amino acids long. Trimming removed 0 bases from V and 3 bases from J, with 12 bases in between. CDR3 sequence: CASSLGGGKDTEAFF. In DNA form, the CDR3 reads TGTGCCAGCAGCTTGGGGGGGGGCAAGGACACTGAAGCTTTCTTT.

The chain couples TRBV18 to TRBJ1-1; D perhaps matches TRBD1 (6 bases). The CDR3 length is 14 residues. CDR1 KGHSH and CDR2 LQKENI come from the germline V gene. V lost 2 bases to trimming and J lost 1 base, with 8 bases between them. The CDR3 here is CASSPSGENTEAFF. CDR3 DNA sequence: TGTGCCAGCTCACCATCAGGGGAGAACACTGAAGCTTTCTTT. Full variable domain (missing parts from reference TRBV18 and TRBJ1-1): NAGVMQNPRHLVRRRGQEARLRCSPMKGHSHVYWYRQLPEEGLKFMVYLQKENIIDESGMPKERFSAEFPKEGPSILRIQQVVRGDSAAYFCASSPSGENTEAFFGQGTRLTVV.

CDR3: CASSTGSISNQPQHF. The CDR3 DNA follows: TGTGCCAGCAGCACCGGGAGCATTAGCAATCAGCCCCAGCATTTT. The chain joins TRBV7-8 to TRBJ1-5; D not resolved. This CDR3 spans 15 amino acids. The V gene lost 5 bases and the J gene lost 0 bases, with 11 bases spanning the gap. Germline V CDR1 and CDR2: SGHVS, FQNEAQ.

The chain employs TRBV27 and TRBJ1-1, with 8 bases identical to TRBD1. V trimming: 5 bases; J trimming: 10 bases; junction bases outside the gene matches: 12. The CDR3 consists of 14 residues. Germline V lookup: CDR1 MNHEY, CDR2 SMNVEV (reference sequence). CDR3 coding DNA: TGTGCCAGCAGTACAGGGGGGCCCGCCATCGGAGCTTTCTTT. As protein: CASSTGGPAIGAFF.

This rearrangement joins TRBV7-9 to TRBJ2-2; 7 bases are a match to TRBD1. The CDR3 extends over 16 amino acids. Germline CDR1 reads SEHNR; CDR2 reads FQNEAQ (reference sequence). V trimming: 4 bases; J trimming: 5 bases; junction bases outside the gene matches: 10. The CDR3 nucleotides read TGTGCCAGCAGCTCTACCGGGACAGTAAATACCGGGGAGCTGTTTTTT. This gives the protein CASSSTGTVNTGELFF.

The CDR3 spells CASSHGTGGKYEQYF. For the CDR3, the DNA is TGTGCCAGCAGTCACGGGACAGGGGGGAAGTACGAGCAGTACTTC. The genes are TRBV6-6 and TRBJ2-7; TRBD1 matches at 11 bases. The CDR3 length is 15 residues. CDR1 is MNHNY, CDR2 SVGAGI, per germline (reference sequence). The V and J ends lost 5 bases and 4 bases, in that order; junction bases with no gene match: 7.

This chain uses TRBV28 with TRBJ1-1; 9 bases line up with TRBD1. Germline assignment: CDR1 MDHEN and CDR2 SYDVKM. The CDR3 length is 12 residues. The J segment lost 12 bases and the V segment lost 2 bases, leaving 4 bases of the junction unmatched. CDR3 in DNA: TGTGCCAGCAGTTTAGGGGACAGGGAGTCTTTCTTT. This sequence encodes CASSLGDRESFF.

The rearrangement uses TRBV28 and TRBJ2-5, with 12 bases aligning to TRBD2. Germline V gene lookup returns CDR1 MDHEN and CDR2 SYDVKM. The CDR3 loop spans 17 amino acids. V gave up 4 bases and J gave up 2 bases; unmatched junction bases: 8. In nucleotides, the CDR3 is TGTGCCAGCAGTTCCCGGACTAGCGGGGTTCGACAAGAGACCCAGTACTTC. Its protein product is CASSSRTSGVRQETQYF.

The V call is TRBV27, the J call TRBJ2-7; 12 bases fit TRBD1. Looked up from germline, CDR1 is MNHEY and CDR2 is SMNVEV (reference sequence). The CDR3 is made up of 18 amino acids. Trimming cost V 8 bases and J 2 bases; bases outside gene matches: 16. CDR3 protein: CASGSRDRGRGSTYEQYF. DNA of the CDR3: TGTGCCAGCGGAAGCCGGGACAGGGGGCGAGGGTCTACCTACGAGCAGTACTTC.

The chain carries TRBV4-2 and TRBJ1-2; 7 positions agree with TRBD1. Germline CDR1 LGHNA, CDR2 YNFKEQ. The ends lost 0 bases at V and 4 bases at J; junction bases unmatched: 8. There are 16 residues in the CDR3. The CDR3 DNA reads TGTGCCAGCAGCCAAGATCCCCAGGGGGTCAGCTATGGCTACACCTTC. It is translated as CASSQDPQGVSYGYTF.

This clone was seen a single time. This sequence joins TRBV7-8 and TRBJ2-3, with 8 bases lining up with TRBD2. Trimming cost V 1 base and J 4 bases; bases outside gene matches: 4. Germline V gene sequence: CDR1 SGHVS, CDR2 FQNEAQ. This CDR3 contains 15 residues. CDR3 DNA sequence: TGTGCCAGCAGCTTAGGCGGGGGGCCCGCAGATACGCAGTATTTT. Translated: CASSLGGGPADTQYF.

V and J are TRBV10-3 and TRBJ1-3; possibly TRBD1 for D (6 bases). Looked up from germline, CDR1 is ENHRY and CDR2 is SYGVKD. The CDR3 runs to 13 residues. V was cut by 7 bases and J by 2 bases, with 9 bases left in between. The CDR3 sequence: CAIIGGAGNTIYF. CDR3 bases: TGTGCCATCATAGGGGGTGCTGGAAACACCATATATTTT.

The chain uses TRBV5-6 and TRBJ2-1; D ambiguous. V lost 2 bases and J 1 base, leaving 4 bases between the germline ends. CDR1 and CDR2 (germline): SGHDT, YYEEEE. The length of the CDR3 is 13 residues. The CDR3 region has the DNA TGTGCCAGCAGCTTCGGTTCCTACAATGAGCAGTTCTTC. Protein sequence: CASSFGSYNEQFF. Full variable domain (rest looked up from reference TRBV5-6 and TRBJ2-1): DAGVTQSPTHLIKTRGQQVTLRCSPKSGHDTVSWYQQALGQGPQFIFQYYEEEERQRGNFPDRFSGHQFPNYSSELNVNALLLGDSALYLCASSFGSYNEQFFGPGTRLTVL.

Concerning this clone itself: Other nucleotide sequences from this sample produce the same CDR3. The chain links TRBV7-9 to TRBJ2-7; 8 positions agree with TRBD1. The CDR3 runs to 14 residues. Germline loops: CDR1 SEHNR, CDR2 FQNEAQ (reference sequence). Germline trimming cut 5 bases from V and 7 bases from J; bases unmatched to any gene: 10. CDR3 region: CASSPDRGLGEQYF. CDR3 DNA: TGTGCCAGCAGCCCAGACAGGGGCTTGGGGGAGCAGTACTTC. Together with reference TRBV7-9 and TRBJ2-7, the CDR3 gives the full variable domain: DTGVSQNPRHKITKRGQNVTFRCDPISEHNRLYWYRQTLGQGPEFLTYFQNEAQLEKSRLLSDRFSAERPKGSFSTLEIQRTEQGDSAMYLCASSPDRGLGEQYFGPGTRLTVT.

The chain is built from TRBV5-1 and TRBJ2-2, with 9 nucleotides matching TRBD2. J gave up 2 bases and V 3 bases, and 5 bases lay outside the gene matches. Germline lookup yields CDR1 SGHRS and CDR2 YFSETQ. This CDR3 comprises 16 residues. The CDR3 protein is CASSYLAGVNTGELFF. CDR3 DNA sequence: TGCGCCAGCAGCTACTTAGCGGGGGTTAACACCGGGGAGCTGTTTTTT.

CDR3 residues: CASGGVGTEAFF. In nucleotides, the CDR3 is TGTGCCAGCGGGGGGGTCGGCACTGAAGCTTTCTTT. The gene calls are TRBV6-5 and TRBJ1-1, with a weak D call TRBD1 (5 bases). Germline V gene lookup returns CDR1 MNHEY and CDR2 SVGAGI. Trimming stripped 8 bases from V and 4 bases from J, with 11 bases between. This CDR3 contains 12 residues.

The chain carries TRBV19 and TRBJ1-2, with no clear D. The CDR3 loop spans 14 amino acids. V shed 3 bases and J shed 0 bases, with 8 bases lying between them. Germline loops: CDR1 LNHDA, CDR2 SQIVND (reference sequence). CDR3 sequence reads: CASSIVTSNYGYTF. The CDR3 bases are TGTGCCAGTAGTATCGTAACATCTAACTATGGCTACACCTTC.